This entry lists 3 T cell receptor beta chains sequenced from one sample in a study of blood T cell repertoires in COVID-19. TCRdb's table, derived via immunoSEQ multiplex PCR, lists solely in-frame clones and lacks some. This sample has 300,000 or so clones; roughly nine tenths occur once, and the top ten carry 2.6%. Sequenced sample: PBMCs or T cells enriched from blood (not recorded which). The origin of the receptors is a man in his 60s who had recovered from COVID-19.

This chain connects TRBV11-2 to TRBJ2-7; TRBD1 is a possible D gene (6 bases). Germline V gene sequence: CDR1 SGHAT, CDR2 FQNNGV. The CDR3 covers 14 residues. V was trimmed by 5 bases and J by 7 bases, leaving 18 bases between them. Written as DNA, the CDR3 is TGTGCCAGCAGCCCCAGTTGGGGGCCGGGGGAGCAGTACTTC. Translating it yields CASSPSWGPGEQYF.

The chain carries TRBV9 and TRBJ1-1, with 8 bases fitting TRBD1. The V and J ends lost 0 bases and 7 bases, in that order; junction bases with no gene match: 11. The CDR3 has 16 amino acids. Germline V gene data show CDR1 as SGDLS and CDR2 as YYNGEE. This chain's CDR3 is CASSVGGTGTGIEAFF. In nucleotides, the CDR3 is TGTGCCAGCAGCGTAGGTGGGACCGGGACAGGCATTGAAGCTTTCTTT. Combining the CDR3 with reference TRBV9 and TRBJ1-1 gives the whole variable domain DSGVTQTPKHLITATGQRVTLRCSPRSGDLSVYWYQQSLDQGLQFLIQYYNGEERAKGNILERFSAQQFPDLHSELNLSSLELGDSALYFCASSVGGTGTGIEAFFGQGTRLTVV.

The V call is TRBV10-1, the J call TRBJ2-3; 12 bases map to TRBD2. There are 19 residues in the CDR3. Trimming cost V 4 bases and J 6 bases; bases outside gene matches: 17. Germline V lookup: CDR1 WNHNN, CDR2 SYGVQD (reference sequence). The CDR3 nucleotides read TGCGCCAGCAGTGGGCCCAAGAAGCTAGCGGGAGGGCCAAGGGATACGCAGTATTTT. Encoded protein: CASSGPKKLAGGPRDTQYF.